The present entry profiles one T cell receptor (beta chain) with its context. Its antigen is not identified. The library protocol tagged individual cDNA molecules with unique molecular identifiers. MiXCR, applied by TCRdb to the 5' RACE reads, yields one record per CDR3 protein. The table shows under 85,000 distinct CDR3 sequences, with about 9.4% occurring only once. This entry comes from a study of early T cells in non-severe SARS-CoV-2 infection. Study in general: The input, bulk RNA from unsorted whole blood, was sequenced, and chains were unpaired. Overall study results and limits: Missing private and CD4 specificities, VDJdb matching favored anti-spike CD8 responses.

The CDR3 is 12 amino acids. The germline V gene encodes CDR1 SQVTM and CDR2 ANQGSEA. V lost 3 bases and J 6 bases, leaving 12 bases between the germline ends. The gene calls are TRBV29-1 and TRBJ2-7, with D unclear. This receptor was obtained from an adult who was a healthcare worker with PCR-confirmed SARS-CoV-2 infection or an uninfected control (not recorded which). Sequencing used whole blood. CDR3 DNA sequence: TGCAGCGTTGATCGGGCCGTTGGCGAGCAGTACTTC. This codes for CSVDRAVGEQYF.